The 32 T cell receptor beta chains listed next were all sequenced from one sample in a study of identical twins. TCRdb redid the calling of the 5' RACE reads with MiXCR, one entry per CDR3 protein. In the table there are more than 1.5 million distinct CDR3 sequences, about 30% of which are singletons. Sequenced input: cord blood. These receptors all come from a newborn girl in good health.

This clonotype was observed a few times. The chain recombines TRBV6-5 with TRBJ2-3, with TRBD2 identical over 7 bases. CDR1 is MNHEY, CDR2 SVGAGI, per germline. This CDR3 is built from 15 residues. Trimming at V came to 4 bases and at J to 4 bases, leaving 8 bases not matched to a gene. The CDR3: CASSFRRETADTQYF. CDR3 nucleotides: TGTGCCAGCAGTTTCCGGCGGGAGACGGCAGATACGCAGTATTTT.

The V gene is TRBV20-1, the J gene TRBJ2-7; 7 bases are shared with TRBD1. The V gene's germline CDR1 is DFQATT and CDR2 SNEGSKA (reference sequence). V was clipped by 1 base and J by 3 bases; unmatched bases: 12. CDR3 length: 16 residues. The CDR3 is CSARGRGDRAGYEQYF. The CDR3 DNA sequence: TGCAGTGCTAGAGGACGCGGAGACAGGGCGGGCTACGAGCAGTACTTC.

This clonotype was counted at least ten times. The V and J genes are TRBV12-3 or TRBV12-4 and TRBJ1-5, with D perhaps matching TRBD1 (5 bases). The V gene lost 2 bases and the J gene lost 2 bases, with 7 bases spanning the gap. The CDR3 has 14 residues. CDR3 amino acids: CASSLQGGNQPQHF. CDR3 DNA: TGTGCCAGCAGTTTACAGGGCGGCAATCAGCCCCAGCATTTT.

Turning to this clonotype: Mismatch with germline at one junction end may stem from a read error. V is TRBV20-1 and J is TRBJ1-2; perhaps TRBD1 as D (5 bases). This CDR3 region has 12 residues. CDR1 and CDR2 (germline): DFQATT, SNEGSKA (reference sequence). The CDR3 loop is CGARDGGNGYTF. For the CDR3, the DNA is TGCGGTGCTAGGGACGGTGGGAATGGCTACACCTTC.

A single count supports this clonotype. The junction departs from the called germline gene at one end, perhaps through a read error. This sequence joins TRBV13 and TRBJ1-2, with D possibly TRBD1 on 5 matching bases. This CDR3 has 14 residues. Germline-derived CDR1 and CDR2 are PRHDT and FYEKMQ (reference sequence). The CDR3 DNA is TGTGCCGGCAGCCCCAGGGTTGGAAAGTATGGCTACACCTTC. This translates into CAGSPRVGKYGYTF.

This clonotype showed up just a few times. V gene TRBV7-2 combines with J gene TRBJ2-3, with TRBD2 identical over 10 bases. Germline assignment: CDR1 SGHTA and CDR2 FQGNSA. The V gene end was trimmed by 2 bases and the J gene end by 3 bases; junction bases not matched to a gene: 11. The CDR3 has 18 residues. DNA for the CDR3: TGTGCCAGCAGCTTATGGGGTCTAGCGGGAGTCGGAACAGATACGCAGTATTTT. Translation gives CASSLWGLAGVGTDTQYF.

This clonotype occurred a few times. CDR3 in DNA: TGTGCCACCAGTGCGTTACGGGGGGCCGCCTACAATGAGCAGTTCTTC. Its protein product is CATSALRGAAYNEQFF. V gene TRBV24-1 combines with J gene TRBJ2-1; perhaps TRBD2 as D (7 bases). V lost 5 bases, J lost 2 bases, and 15 bases lay in between. The CDR3 spans 16 residues. CDR1 is KGHDR and CDR2 is SFDVKD in the germline V gene.

The chain uses TRBV4-1 and TRBJ1-5; 7 positions agree with TRBD1. V shed 1 base and J 5 bases; nucleotides not matched to a gene: 11. Germline V lookup: CDR1 MGHRA, CDR2 YSYEKL. CDR3 size: 17 residues. The CDR3 is CASSQVPGTALDQPQHF. Here the CDR3 DNA reads TGCGCCAGCAGCCAAGTTCCTGGGACAGCTCTTGATCAGCCCCAGCATTTT.

On this clonotype: At one of its ends the junction is not consistent with the germline gene, which may arise from a read error. The chain is built from TRBV12-3 or TRBV12-4 and TRBJ2-3, with D maybe TRBD2 (7 bases). CDR3 length equals 15 residues. CDR3 bases: TGTGCCAGCAGTTTGGGAGGGGGTAACACAGATGCGCAGTATTTT. Its translation is CASSLGGGNTDAQYF.

Notes on this clonotype: A single base separates this from a much larger clone, so it may be a read error. This rearrangement joins TRBV2 to TRBJ2-1; no definite D call. Between the trimmed V and J ends, which lost 6 bases and 4 bases, there was a span of 13 bases. The germline CDR1 and CDR2 sequences are SNHLY and FYNNEI. This CDR3 has 14 residues. Written as DNA, the CDR3 is TGTGCCAGCAGCCCCGGCAGTCGATACAATGAGCAGTTCTTC. The encoded protein is CASSPGSRYNEQFF.

The chain is built from TRBV21-1 and TRBJ1-6; the table names TRBD1, a call not compared with the DNA. TRBV21-1 is deemed a pseudogene. CDR3 length: 19 residues. The CDR3 sequence is CASSKARDRDGSYNSPLHF. The CDR3 DNA reads TGTGCCAGCAGCAAAGCCAGGGACAGGGACGGCTCCTATAATTCACCCCTCCACTTT.

The V call is TRBV20-1, the J call TRBJ2-5; D is unresolved. The J call may be mistaken, given a closer DNA end match to TRBJ2-7. From germline, CDR1 is DFQATT and CDR2 SNEGSKA (reference sequence). The length of the CDR3 is 11 residues. As DNA, the CDR3 is TGCAGTGCTAGTAACGGGCCCGAGCAGTACTTC. Translating gives CSASNGPEQYF.

This clonotype was seen a handful of times. The chain recombines TRBV13 with TRBJ1-2; D is possibly TRBD1 (6 bases). There are 18 residues in the CDR3. Trimming took off 6 bases at V and 7 bases at J, with 30 bases between the two ends. CDR1 and CDR2 from the germline V gene are PRHDT and FYEKMQ (reference sequence). The CDR3 DNA is TGTGCCAGCAGGCGCAGGGGCGCGCAGGGATATACGAAGGGTGGCTACACCTTC. Its translation is CASRRRGAQGYTKGGYTF.

The chain couples TRBV6-2 or TRBV6-3 to TRBJ1-5; perhaps TRBD1 as D (5 bases). Trimming left V 1 base short and J 4 bases short, with 14 bases between. This CDR3 region has 16 residues. Looked up from germline, CDR1 is MNHEY and CDR2 is SVGEGT. Here the CDR3 DNA reads TGTGCCAGCAGTTACTTGGCCTGGGACCCAAATCAGCCCCAGCATTTT. It yields the protein CASSYLAWDPNQPQHF.

This clonotype was seen a single time. Relative to the germline gene, one junction end is altered; a read error may explain this. The V and J genes are TRBV2 and TRBJ1-5, with D perhaps matching TRBD1 (6 bases). This CDR3 contains 13 residues. Germline-derived CDR1 and CDR2 are SNHLY and FYNNEI. The CDR3 is CAGSLTGNQPQHF. Here the CDR3 DNA reads TGTGCCGGCAGCTTAACAGGGAATCAGCCCCAGCATTTT. Full variable domain (missing parts from reference TRBV2 and TRBJ1-5): EPEVTQTPSHQVTQMGQEVILRCVPISNHLYFYWYRQILGQKVEFLVSFYNNEISEKSEIFDDQFSVERPDGSNFTLKIRSTKLEDSAMYFCAGSLTGNQPQHFGDGTRLSIL.

The chain couples TRBV20-1 to TRBJ2-1, with a weak D call TRBD2 (6 bases). The CDR3 spans 14 residues. The V gene lost 3 bases and the J gene lost 8 bases, with 17 bases spanning the gap. CDR1 and CDR2 (germline): DFQATT, SNEGSKA (reference sequence). Written as DNA, the CDR3 is TGCAGTGCTAGTGCCCGGGAGAGTTGGGATGAGCAGTTCTTC. It codes for CSASARESWDEQFF.

This chain uses TRBV28 with TRBJ1-4; TRBD1 is a possible D gene (6 bases). This CDR3 comprises 16 residues. The germline V gene has CDR1 MDHEN and CDR2 SYDVKM. Trimming cost V 1 base and J 6 bases, with 15 bases left between them. The DNA of the CDR3 is TGTGCCAGCAGTTTATCCGGGACACCTTATCATGAAAAACTGTTTTTT. Residues: CASSLSGTPYHEKLFF.

The chain links TRBV19 to TRBJ1-1; 8 nucleotides align to TRBD1. The germline CDR1 and CDR2 sequences are LNHDA and SQIVND (reference sequence). The CDR3 spans 14 residues. V gave up 3 bases and J gave up 0 bases; unmatched junction bases: 0. In DNA, the CDR3 is TGTGCCAGTAGTATGACAGGGGTGAACACTGAAGCTTTCTTT. Protein product: CASSMTGVNTEAFF.

As concerns this clonotype: A junction boundary mismatches the germline segment, possibly from a read error. The chain recombines TRBV20-1 with TRBJ2-3, with 8 bases matching TRBD1. The germline V gene encodes CDR1 DFQATT and CDR2 SNEGSKA (reference sequence). The length of the CDR3 is 14 residues. DNA for the CDR3: TGCAGTGCTAGAAGGAGACAGGGGCCAGATACGCTGTATTTT. It is translated as CSARRRQGPDTLYF.

This rearrangement joins TRBV3-1 to TRBJ2-2; 7 bases line up with TRBD1. V gave up 4 bases and J gave up 1 base; unmatched junction bases: 3. Germline V gene lookup returns CDR1 LGHDT and CDR2 YNNKEL (reference sequence). This CDR3 has 15 amino acids. The CDR3 here is CASSRRTGNTGELFF. The CDR3 coding sequence is TGTGCCAGCAGCCGGAGGACAGGGAACACCGGGGAGCTGTTTTTT.

This clonotype occurred many times. J is TRBJ2-3 and V is TRBV7-2; TRBD1 might be the D (6 bases). Germline lookup yields CDR1 SGHTA and CDR2 FQGNSA. V was pared by 2 bases and J by 4 bases, with 7 bases between. The CDR3 runs 13 residues. CDR3 in amino acids: CASSLYRADTQYF. The CDR3 region has the DNA TGTGCCAGCAGCTTATACAGGGCAGATACGCAGTATTTT.

This clonotype has just a few counts. The chain carries TRBV6-5 and TRBJ2-1, with 15 bases lining up with TRBD2. The CDR3 is 19 amino acids. Germline values: CDR1 MNHEY, CDR2 SVGAGI. J was trimmed by 7 bases and V by 2 bases; bases with no gene match: 12. The CDR3 is CASSYGRTSGRAYRNEQFF. The CDR3 nucleotides are TGTGCCAGCAGTTACGGGAGGACTAGCGGGAGGGCCTACAGGAATGAGCAGTTCTTC.

This clonotype was seen a handful of times. The V gene is TRBV5-1, the J gene TRBJ1-1; 8 bases align to TRBD1. The length of the CDR3 is 15 residues. V shed 2 bases, J shed 1 base, and the junction held 4 bases outside the gene matches. The germline CDR1 and CDR2 sequences are SGHRS and YFSETQ. In nucleotides, the CDR3 is TGCGCCAGCAGCTTCCGGGACAGGCGGAACACTGAAGCTTTCTTT. Translating it yields CASSFRDRRNTEAFF.

The genes are TRBV28 and TRBJ2-1, with D maybe TRBD1 (6 bases). TRBJ2-7 explains the end of the DNA better; the J call may be wrong. The germline gives CDR1 MDHEN, CDR2 SYDVKM. This CDR3 contains 16 residues. CDR3 sequence (DNA): TGTGCCAGCAGCACCCCCACAGGGAGCGCCTACAATGAGCAGTACTTC. Its translation: CASSTPTGSAYNEQYF.

The V call is TRBV7-2, the J call TRBJ2-3; D may be TRBD2 (6 bases). The germline V gene encodes CDR1 SGHTA and CDR2 FQGNSA. With 1 base removed from V and 0 bases from J, the gap between germline ends came to 23 bases. The CDR3 covers 20 residues. DNA of the CDR3: TGTGCCAGCAGCTTAGTCAGAGGACTTCGGGAAGGGACTAGCACAGATACGCAGTATTTT. Its protein is CASSLVRGLREGTSTDTQYF.

In this sample, this clonotype turned up a few times. The J gene is TRBJ2-7, the V gene TRBV3-1, with TRBD2 matching 12 bases. V was clipped by 6 bases and J by 2 bases; unmatched bases: 8. The CDR3 extends over 16 amino acids. The germline CDR1 and CDR2 sequences are LGHDT and YNNKEL (reference sequence). The CDR3 sequence is CASSLRTSGKPYEQYF. In DNA, the CDR3 is TGTGCCAGCAGTCTCAGGACTAGCGGGAAGCCCTACGAGCAGTACTTC.

CDR3 sequence: CASSSPIGDLPTLFYEQYF. In nucleotides, the CDR3 is TGTGCCAGCAGTTCCCCTATCGGGGACCTTCCCACTCTCTTCTACGAGCAGTACTTC. The chain uses TRBV12-3 or TRBV12-4 and TRBJ2-7; D tentatively fits TRBD1 or TRBD2 (5 bases each). V lost 4 bases and J 3 bases, leaving 28 bases between the germline ends. The CDR3 is 19 residues long.

The chain combines TRBV27 with TRBJ1-2, with TRBD1 matching 7 bases. The germline gives CDR1 MNHEY, CDR2 SMNVEV (reference sequence). The trim removed 2 bases at V and 3 bases at J, leaving 3 bases unmatched. CDR3 size: 14 residues. The CDR3 loop is CASSLGGQYYGYTF. The CDR3 DNA reads as TGTGCCAGCAGTTTAGGGGGACAGTACTATGGCTACACCTTC.

This clonotype showed up many times. The chain uses TRBV4-2 and TRBJ2-5; perhaps TRBD1 as D (5 bases). Germline V lookup: CDR1 LGHNA, CDR2 YNFKEQ. The CDR3 runs to 13 residues. Trimming left V 3 bases short and J 4 bases short, with 9 bases between. CDR3 region: CASSHTGSETQYF. As DNA, the CDR3 is TGTGCCAGCAGCCATACAGGATCAGAGACCCAGTACTTC.

The chain employs TRBV12-3 or TRBV12-4 and TRBJ1-2; D gene ambiguous. V was trimmed by 7 bases and J by 1 base, leaving 10 bases between them. This CDR3 is built from 13 residues. The CDR3 DNA is TGTGCCAGCAATAACCCGGTTAACTATGGCTACACCTTC. This gives the protein CASNNPVNYGYTF.

This clonotype was counted between two and nine times. This chain links TRBV12-3 or TRBV12-4 with TRBJ2-5, with a weak D call TRBD1 (8 bases). This CDR3 spans 22 amino acids. The V and J ends lost 6 bases and 5 bases respectively, with 40 bases between them. DNA of the CDR3: TGTGCCAGCAGCCACCTAAGACAGGGGCTGTCGTGGCCAAGCGGGATAATGGAGACCCAGTACTTC. Translation gives CASSHLRQGLSWPSGIMETQYF.

This clonotype was seen only a few times. This chain uses TRBV12-3 or TRBV12-4 with TRBJ2-7; the D is unclear. V lost 2 bases to trimming and J lost 6 bases, with 11 bases between them. This CDR3 spans 13 amino acids. CDR3 nucleotide sequence: TGTGCCAGCAGTTTACTCTCAGGAACCGAGCAGTACTTC. Translating gives CASSLLSGTEQYF.